This T cell receptor beta chain was sequenced for a study of CD4 T cells in relation to SARS-CoV-2 and coronaviruses. Study-wide context: PBMCs were cultured with antigen for roughly 11 days before TCR beta sequencing. No peptide or an HIV-1 Nef peptide pool served as negative control. Overall study findings and caveats: Pre-pandemic and post-infection samples never came from the same donor.

TCRdb's table, derived via immunoSEQ multiplex PCR, lists solely in-frame clones and lacks some. The sample yields some 16,000 clones, about 78% seen once. This clone is judged medium-sized. Its antigen is not identified. Unexposed donor CD4+ T cells date from 2011-2018, before the COVID-19 pandemic. Isolation of CD4+ T cells took place after about eleven days in culture. As cell numbers allowed, unexposed-donor CD4+ T cells faced SARS-CoV-2 S/N and four cold-coronavirus spikes. The receptor was isolated from a human donor in good health. The sequencing input was CD4+ T cells from PBMCs, cultured in vitro.

The CDR3 sequence is CASSSPRSGNTIYF. In nucleotides, the CDR3 is TGTGCCAGCAGCTCCCCCCGCTCTGGAAACACCATATATTTT. V gene TRBV5-4 combines with J gene TRBJ1-3; D is uncertain. V was trimmed by 3 bases and J by 0 bases, leaving 7 bases between them. The CDR3 runs to 14 residues. The germline CDR1 and CDR2 sequences are SGHNT and YYREEE (reference sequence).